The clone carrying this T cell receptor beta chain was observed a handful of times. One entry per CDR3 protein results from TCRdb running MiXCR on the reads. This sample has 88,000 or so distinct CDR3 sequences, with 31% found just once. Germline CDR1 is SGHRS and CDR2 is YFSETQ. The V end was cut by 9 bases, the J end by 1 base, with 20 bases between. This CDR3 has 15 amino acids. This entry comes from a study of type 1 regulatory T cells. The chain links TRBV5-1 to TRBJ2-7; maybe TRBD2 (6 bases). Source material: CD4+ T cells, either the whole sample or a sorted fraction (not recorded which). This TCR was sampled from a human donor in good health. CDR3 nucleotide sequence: TGCGCCACTCGCCGAGGAGGGGATATTTCCTACGAGCAGTACTTC. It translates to CATRRGGDISYEQYF.